This T cell receptor beta chain was recorded in a study of blood T cell repertoires in COVID-19. Study-wide context: The United States, Italy and Spain supplied acute and convalescent COVID-19 samples. The cDNA or gDNA used as material had been derived from T cells, B-cell-depleted T cells, or PBMCs.

The sample holds one count of this clone. As processed by the authors: Estimates of nucleated cell counts were drawn from the amplification of reference gene primers. TCRdb's table, derived via immunoSEQ multiplex PCR, lists solely in-frame clones and lacks some. The V and J calls and the clone size are those of that table, but D and trimming were determined from the DNA. Found here are about 240,000 clones, roughly 90% of them singletons; the top ten hold approximately 7.6%. This clonotype was sampled from a man aged 60 to 69 who had recovered from COVID-19. Sequences were obtained from peripheral blood.

CDR3 DNA sequence: TGCGCCACAACGTCAGGGGGCTTCGACACCGGGGAGCTGTTTTTT. This encodes CATTSGGFDTGELFF. The rearrangement uses TRBV5-1 and TRBJ2-2; TRBD1 agrees at 8 bases. Losses at the gene ends were 9 bases for V and 3 bases for J; bases not matched to a gene: 10. Germline V gene lookup returns CDR1 SGHRS and CDR2 YFSETQ. The length of the CDR3 is 15 residues.